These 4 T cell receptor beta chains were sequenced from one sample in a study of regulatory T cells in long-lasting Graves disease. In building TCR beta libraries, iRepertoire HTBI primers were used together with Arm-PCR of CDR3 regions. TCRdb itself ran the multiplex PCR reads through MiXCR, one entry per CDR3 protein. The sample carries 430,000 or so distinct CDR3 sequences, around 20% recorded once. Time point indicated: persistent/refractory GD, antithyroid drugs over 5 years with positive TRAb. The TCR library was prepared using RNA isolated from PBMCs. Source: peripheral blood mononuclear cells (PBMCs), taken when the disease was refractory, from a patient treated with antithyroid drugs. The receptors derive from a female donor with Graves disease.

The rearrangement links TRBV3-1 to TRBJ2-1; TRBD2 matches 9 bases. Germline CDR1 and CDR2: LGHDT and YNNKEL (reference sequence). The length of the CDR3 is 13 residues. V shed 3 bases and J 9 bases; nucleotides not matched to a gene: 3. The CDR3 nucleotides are TGTGCCAGCAGCCAGACTAGCGGTGGTGAGCAGTTCTTC. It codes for CASSQTSGGEQFF.

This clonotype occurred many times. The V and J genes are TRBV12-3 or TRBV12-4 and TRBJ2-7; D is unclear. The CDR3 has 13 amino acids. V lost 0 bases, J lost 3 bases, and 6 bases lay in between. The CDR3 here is CASSLALGYEQYF. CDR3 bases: TGTGCCAGCAGTTTAGCATTAGGCTACGAGCAGTACTTC.

In DNA, the CDR3 is TGTGCCTGGAGAGGCCCACCAGGCAATCAGCCCCAGCATTTT. Encoded protein: CAWRGPPGNQPQHF. The chain is built from TRBV30 and TRBJ1-5; D is unclear. Germline loops: CDR1 GTSNPN, CDR2 SVGIG (reference sequence). Trimming took 3 bases from V and 2 from J, leaving 11 bases between them. The CDR3 length is 14 residues.

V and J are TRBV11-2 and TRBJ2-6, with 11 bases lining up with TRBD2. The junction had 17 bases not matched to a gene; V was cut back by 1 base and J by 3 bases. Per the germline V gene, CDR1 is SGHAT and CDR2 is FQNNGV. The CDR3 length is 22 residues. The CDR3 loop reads CASSLAFYRKTSGRGGANVLTF. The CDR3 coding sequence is TGTGCCAGCAGCTTAGCGTTTTACAGAAAAACTAGCGGGAGAGGTGGGGCCAACGTCCTGACTTTC.